The present T cell receptor (beta chain) was sequenced within a study of response to subunit inactivated influenza vaccine. Points from the study as a whole: Authors suggested each seasonal flu vaccination may recruit only limited numbers of new T cells.

TCRdb used MiXCR to reprocess the RT-PCR reads, holding one entry per CDR3 protein. There are about 700,000 distinct CDR3 sequences in the sample; roughly 14% occur only once, and under 14% lies in the top ten. A word on this clonotype: The antigen is not known.

Germline lookup yields CDR1 SGHTA and CDR2 FQGTGA. V dropped 5 bases and J dropped 8; count of bases not matched to a gene: 11. CDR3 length: 15 amino acids. The chain joins TRBV7-3 to TRBJ2-3; 9 bases line up with TRBD2. The receptor's source is a man aged 50 to 60 who received an inactivated influenza vaccine. The sample in question was PBMCs from blood, obtained about 11 days after vaccination. The CDR3 sequence is CASSGGTSPGGTQYF. CDR3 DNA sequence: TGTGCCAGCAGCGGGGGGACTAGCCCTGGGGGTACGCAGTATTTT.